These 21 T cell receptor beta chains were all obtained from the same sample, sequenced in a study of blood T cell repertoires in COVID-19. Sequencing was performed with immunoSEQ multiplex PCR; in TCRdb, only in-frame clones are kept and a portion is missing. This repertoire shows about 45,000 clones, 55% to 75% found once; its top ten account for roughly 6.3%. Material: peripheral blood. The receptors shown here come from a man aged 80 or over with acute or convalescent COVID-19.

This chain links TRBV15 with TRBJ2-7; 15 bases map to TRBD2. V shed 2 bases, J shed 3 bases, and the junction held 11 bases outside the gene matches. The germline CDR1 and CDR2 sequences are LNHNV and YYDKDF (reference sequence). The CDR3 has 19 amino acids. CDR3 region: CATSRKPGTSGGTGYEQYF. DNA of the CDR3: TGTGCCACCAGCAGAAAGCCTGGGACTAGCGGGGGGACTGGCTACGAGCAGTACTTC.

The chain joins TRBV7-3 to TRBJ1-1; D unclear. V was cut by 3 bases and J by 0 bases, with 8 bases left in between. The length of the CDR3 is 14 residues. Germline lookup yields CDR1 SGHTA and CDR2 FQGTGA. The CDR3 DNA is TGTGCCAGCAGCTTTTATCGTATGAACACTGAAGCTTTCTTT. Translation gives CASSFYRMNTEAFF.

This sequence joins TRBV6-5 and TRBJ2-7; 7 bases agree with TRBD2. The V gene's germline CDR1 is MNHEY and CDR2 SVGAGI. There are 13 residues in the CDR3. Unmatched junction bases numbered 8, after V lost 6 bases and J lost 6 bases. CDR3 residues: CASRRERGGEQYF. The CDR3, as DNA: TGTGCCAGCAGGAGGGAGCGGGGAGGCGAGCAGTACTTC.

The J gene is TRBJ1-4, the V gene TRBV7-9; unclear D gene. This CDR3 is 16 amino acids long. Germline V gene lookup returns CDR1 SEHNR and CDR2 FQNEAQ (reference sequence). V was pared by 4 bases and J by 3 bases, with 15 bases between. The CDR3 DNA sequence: TGTGCCAGCAGCTCCAACAGTATGGGCTCTAATGAAAAACTGTTTTTT. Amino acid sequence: CASSSNSMGSNEKLFF.

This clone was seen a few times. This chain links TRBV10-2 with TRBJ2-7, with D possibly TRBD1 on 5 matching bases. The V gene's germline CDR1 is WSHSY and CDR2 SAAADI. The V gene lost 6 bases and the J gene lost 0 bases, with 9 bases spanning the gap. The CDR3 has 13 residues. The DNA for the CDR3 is TGCGCCAGCAGGACAGTCAGCTCCTACGAGCAGTACTTC. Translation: CASRTVSSYEQYF.

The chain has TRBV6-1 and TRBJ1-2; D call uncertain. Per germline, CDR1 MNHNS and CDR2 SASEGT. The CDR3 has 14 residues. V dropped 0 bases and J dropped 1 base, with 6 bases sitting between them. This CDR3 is CASSEALLNYGYTF. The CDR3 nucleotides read TGTGCCAGCAGTGAAGCACTACTTAACTATGGCTACACCTTC.

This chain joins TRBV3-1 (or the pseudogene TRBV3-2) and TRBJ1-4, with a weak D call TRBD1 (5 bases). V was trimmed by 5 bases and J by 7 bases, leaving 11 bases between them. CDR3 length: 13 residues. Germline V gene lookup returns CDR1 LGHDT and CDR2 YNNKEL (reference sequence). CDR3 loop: CASSKQETEKLFF. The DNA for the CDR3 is TGTGCCAGCAGCAAACAGGAGACTGAAAAACTGTTTTTT.

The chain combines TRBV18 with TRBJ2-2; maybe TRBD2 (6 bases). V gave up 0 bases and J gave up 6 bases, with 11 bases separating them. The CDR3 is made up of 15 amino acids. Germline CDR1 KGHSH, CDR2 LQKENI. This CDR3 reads CASSPPSRGAGELFF. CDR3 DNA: TGTGCCAGCTCACCACCGTCGCGGGGTGCCGGGGAGCTGTTTTTT.

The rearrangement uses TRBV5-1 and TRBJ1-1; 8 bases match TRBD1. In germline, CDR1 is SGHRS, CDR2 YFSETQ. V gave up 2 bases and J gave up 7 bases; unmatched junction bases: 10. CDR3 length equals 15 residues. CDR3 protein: CASSLDSAGGREAFF. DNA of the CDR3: TGCGCCAGCAGCTTAGACTCGGCAGGGGGCCGTGAAGCTTTCTTT.

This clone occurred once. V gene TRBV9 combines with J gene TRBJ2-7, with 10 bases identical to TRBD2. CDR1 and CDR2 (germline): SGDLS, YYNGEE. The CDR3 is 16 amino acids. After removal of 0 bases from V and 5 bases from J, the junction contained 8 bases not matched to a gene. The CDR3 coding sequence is TGTGCCAGCAGCGTAGGGAGCGGGAGGGGGAGGAACGAGCAGTACTTC. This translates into CASSVGSGRGRNEQYF.

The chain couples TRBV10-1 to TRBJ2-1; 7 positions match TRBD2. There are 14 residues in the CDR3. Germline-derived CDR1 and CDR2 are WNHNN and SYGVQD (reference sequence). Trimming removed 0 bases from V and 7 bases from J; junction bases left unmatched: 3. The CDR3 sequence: CASSESGLLNEQFF. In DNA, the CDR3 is TGCGCCAGCAGTGAGTCGGGACTACTTAATGAGCAGTTCTTC.

CDR3: CAWSTSTGELFF. Here the CDR3 DNA reads TGTGCCTGGAGTACCTCTACGGGGGAGCTGTTTTTT. The chain links TRBV30 to TRBJ2-2; D is unresolved. V lost 2 bases to trimming and J lost 8 bases, with 9 bases between them. The CDR3 runs 12 residues. Germline-derived CDR1 and CDR2 are GTSNPN and SVGIG (reference sequence). The full variable domain, in which reference TRBV30 and TRBJ2-2 provide the parts outside the CDR3, is SQTIHQWPATLVQPVGSPLSLECTVEGTSNPNLYWYRQAAGRGLQLLFYSVGIGQISSEVPQNLSASRPQDRQFILSSKKLLLSDSGFYLCAWSTSTGELFFGEGSRLTVL.

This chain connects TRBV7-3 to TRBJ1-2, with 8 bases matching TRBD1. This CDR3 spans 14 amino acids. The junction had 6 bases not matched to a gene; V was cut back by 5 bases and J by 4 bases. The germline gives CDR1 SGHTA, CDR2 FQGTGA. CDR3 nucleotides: TGTGCCAGCAGCCCATCAGGGGGCTCCTATGGCTACACCTTC. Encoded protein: CASSPSGGSYGYTF.

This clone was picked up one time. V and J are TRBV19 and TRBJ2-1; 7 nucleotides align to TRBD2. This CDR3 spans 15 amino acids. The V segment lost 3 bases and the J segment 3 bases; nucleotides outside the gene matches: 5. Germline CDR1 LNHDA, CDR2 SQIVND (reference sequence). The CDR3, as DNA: TGTGCCAGTAGTATGGGAGGGCCGATCTACAATGAGCAGTTCTTC. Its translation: CASSMGGPIYNEQFF.

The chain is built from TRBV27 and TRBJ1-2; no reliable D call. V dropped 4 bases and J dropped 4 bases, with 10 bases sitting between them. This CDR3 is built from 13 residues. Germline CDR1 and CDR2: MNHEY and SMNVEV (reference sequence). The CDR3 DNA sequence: TGTGCCAGCAGTTGGGGAGTAGGCTATGGCTACACCTTC. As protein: CASSWGVGYGYTF.

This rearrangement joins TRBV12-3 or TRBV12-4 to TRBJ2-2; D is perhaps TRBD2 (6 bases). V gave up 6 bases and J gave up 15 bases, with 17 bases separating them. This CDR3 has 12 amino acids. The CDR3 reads CASSYLASQVFF. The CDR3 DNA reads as TGTGCCAGCAGCTATCTAGCGAGTCAGGTGTTTTTT.

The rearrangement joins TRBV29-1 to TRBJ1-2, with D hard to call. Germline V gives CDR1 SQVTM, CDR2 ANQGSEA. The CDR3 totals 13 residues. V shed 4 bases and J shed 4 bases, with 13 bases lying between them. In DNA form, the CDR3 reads TGCAGCGTTGTTCCATCCCGGAGCTATGGCTACACCTTC. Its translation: CSVVPSRSYGYTF.

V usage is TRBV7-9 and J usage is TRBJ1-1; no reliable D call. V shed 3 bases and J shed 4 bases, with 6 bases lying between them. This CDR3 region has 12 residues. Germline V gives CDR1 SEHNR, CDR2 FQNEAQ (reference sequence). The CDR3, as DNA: TGTGCCAGCAGCTTTACCGGCACTGAAGCTTTCTTT. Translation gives CASSFTGTEAFF.

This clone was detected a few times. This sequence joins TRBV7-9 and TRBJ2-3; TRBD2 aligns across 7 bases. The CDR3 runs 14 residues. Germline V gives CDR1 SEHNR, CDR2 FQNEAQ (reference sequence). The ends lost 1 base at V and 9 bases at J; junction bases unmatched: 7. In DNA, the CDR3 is TGTGCCAGCAGCTTAGGGGGGGGACCACAAACGCAGTATTTT. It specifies CASSLGGGPQTQYF.

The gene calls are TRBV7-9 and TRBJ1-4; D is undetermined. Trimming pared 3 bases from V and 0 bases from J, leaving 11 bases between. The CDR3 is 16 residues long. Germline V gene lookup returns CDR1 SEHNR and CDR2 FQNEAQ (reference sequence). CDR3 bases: TGTGCCAGCAGCTTTTCGGAGCGTCCAACTAATGAAAAACTGTTTTTT. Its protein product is CASSFSERPTNEKLFF.

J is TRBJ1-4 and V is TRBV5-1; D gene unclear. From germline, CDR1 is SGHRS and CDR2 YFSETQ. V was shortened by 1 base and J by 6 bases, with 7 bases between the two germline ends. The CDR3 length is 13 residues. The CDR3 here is CASSLPEDEKLFF. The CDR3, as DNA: TGCGCCAGCAGCTTGCCTGAGGATGAAAAACTGTTTTTT.